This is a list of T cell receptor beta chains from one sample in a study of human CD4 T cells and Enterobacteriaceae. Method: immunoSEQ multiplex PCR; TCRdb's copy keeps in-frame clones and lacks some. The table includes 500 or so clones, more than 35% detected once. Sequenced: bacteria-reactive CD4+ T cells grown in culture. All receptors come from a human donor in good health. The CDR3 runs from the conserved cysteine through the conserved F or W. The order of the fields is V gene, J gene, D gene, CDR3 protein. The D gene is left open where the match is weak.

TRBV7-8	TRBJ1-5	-	CASSTSGGNSNQPQHF
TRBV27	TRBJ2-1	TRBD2	CASRVLGGALDEQFF
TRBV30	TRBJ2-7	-	CAWSVSGYEQYF
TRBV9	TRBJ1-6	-	CASSPQDRGSPLHF
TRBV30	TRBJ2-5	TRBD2	CAFQRGGETQYF
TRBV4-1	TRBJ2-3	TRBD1	CASSQDPHRDRGTDTQYF
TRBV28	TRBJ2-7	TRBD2	CASSPGLAGPREQYF
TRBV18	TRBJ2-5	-	CASSNTEGRAGTQYF
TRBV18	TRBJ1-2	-	CASSPGGNYGYTF
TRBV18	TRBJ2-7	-	CASSRGAITYEQYF
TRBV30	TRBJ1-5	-	CAWSSSYVGPQHF
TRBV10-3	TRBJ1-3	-	CAIRADSSGNTIYF
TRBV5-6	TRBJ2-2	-	CASSLWAGASGELFF
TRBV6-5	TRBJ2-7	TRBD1	CASSLAGQEYF
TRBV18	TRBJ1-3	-	CASSRGAGGNTIYF
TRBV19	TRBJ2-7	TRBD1	CASTPGQVFGTYEQYF
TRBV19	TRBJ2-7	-	CASSTRTGSPDEQYF
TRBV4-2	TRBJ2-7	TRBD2	CASSQRTGLAGTSSYEQYF
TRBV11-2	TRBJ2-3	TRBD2	CASSLASGRASYRDTQYF
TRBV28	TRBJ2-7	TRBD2	CASSTPPSGRYEQYF
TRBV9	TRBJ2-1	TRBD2	CASSVLASGILNEQFF
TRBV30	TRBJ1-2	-	CACKGGGDGYTF
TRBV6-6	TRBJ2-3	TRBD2	CASSYLGTSKTDTQYF
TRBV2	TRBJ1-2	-	CASSEEGYYGYTF
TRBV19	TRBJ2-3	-	CASKGGLGADTQYF
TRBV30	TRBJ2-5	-	CAWSVGGAKTQYF
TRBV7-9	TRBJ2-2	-	CASSPRGRDRRTGELFF
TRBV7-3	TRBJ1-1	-	CASTPGLLMNTEAFF
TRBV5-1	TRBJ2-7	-	CASSLPAASYEQYF
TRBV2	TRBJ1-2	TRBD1	CASLRTAGTGYGYTF
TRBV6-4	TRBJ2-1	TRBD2	CASSSSGDSYNEQFF
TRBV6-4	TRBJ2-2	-	CASSDSGDTGELFF
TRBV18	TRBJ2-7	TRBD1	CASSSPDRGRYEQYF
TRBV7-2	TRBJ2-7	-	CASSPLREQYF
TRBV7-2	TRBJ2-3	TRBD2	CASSLVGGQADTQYF
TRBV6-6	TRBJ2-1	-	CASSLEGWQFF
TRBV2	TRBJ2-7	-	CASSEGRRVGEQYF
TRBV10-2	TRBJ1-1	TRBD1	CASSESGTGKRNTEAFF
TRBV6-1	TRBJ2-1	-	CASSGTGYNEQFF
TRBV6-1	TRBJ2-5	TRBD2	CASSSIAGGGETQYF
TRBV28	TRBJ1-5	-	CASSFRDNQPQHF
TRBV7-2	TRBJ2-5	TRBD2	CASISGTSGGKETQYF
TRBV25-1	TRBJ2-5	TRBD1	CASRTGGEWETQYF
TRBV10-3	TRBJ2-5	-	CAISEQEGKETQYF
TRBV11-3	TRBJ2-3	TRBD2	CASSLVGGQADTQYF
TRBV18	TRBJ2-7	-	CASSKGAQTYEQYF
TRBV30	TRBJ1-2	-	CAWSPLSQSESNYGYTF